The clone carrying this TCR beta chain has a single count. The source of the sample is a study of blood T cell repertoires in COVID-19. TCRdb's table, derived via immunoSEQ multiplex PCR, lists solely in-frame clones and lacks some. The sample carries 150,000 to 180,000 clones, 84% recorded once. The source of this sequence is a man between 45 and 60 years old who had recovered from COVID-19. The sample consisted of PBMCs or T cells enriched from blood (not recorded which).

CDR3 DNA sequence: TGTGCCTGGAGTCGGACAGGGAATCAGCCCCAGCATTTT. Translation: CAWSRTGNQPQHF. The chain carries TRBV30 and TRBJ1-5; 8 bases line up with TRBD1. The V gene's germline CDR1 is GTSNPN and CDR2 SVGIG (reference sequence). V dropped 2 bases and J dropped 4; count of bases not matched to a gene: 1. CDR3 size: 13 residues.